This T cell receptor (beta chain) was identified in a study of T-cell memory formation after mild COVID-19. This clonotype has a count of ten or more. As yet, its antigen is unknown. The CDR3 contains 16 residues. The junction had 4 bases not matched to a gene; V was cut back by 5 bases and J by 2 bases. From germline, CDR1 is SEHNR and CDR2 FQNEAQ (reference sequence). Notes on the study in general: Researchers could not confirm that second-wave clones peaking on day 37 targeted SARS-CoV-2. Contracting clones from day 15 to 85 had balanced CD4/CD8; later expanders favoured CD4+.

A 5'RACE reaction primed in the constant segment made cDNA libraries of TCR alpha and TCR beta, and these carried sample barcodes and UMIs. From the 5' RACE reads, TCRdb called clonotypes with MiXCR, one entry per CDR3 protein. The table shows 400,000 or so distinct CDR3 sequences, with around 18% occurring only once. V usage is TRBV7-9 and J usage is TRBJ2-5, with 14 bases matching TRBD2. Sequenced material: PBMCs or a T cell subset sorted from them (not recorded which). The receptor was derived from an adult woman who had mild COVID-19 (a few samples of this study predate the infection). Cell type and time point are not known. In DNA form, the CDR3 reads TGTGCCAGCAGCCTCGGGACTAGCGGGAGTCAAGAGACCCAGTACTTC. Its translation: CASSLGTSGSQETQYF.